The clone carrying this T cell receptor beta chain was detected a few times. Its antigen is unknown. The data derive from a study of T cells in Graves' hyperthyroidism and ophthalmopathy. Study observations and caveats: From stable hyperthyroidism, ophthalmopathy was separated by a 13 V-J model.

Patients with ophthalmopathy all had a Clinical Activity Score of at least 3, a NOSPECS grade of at least 4 and duration under 3 months. The investigators amplified TCR beta CDR3 regions from RNA transcripts. HTBI primers were the set used in a first-round RT-PCR of the TCR CDR3. TCRdb independently ran MiXCR on the multiplex PCR reads; one entry per CDR3 protein. The data show a few hundred thousand distinct CDR3 sequences, approximately 16% seen once. The TCR originated in a woman aged 40 to 49 with Graves' ophthalmopathy. Sequencing was carried out using blood.

The CDR3 loop reads CASNKREVTGELFF. In DNA, the CDR3 is TGTGCCAGCAATAAGCGGGAAGTCACCGGGGAGCTGTTTTTT. The genes are TRBV6-1 and TRBJ2-2; 7 positions match TRBD2. The ends lost 7 bases at V and 4 bases at J; junction bases unmatched: 6. The CDR3 has 14 amino acids. Looked up from germline, CDR1 is MNHNS and CDR2 is SASEGT.